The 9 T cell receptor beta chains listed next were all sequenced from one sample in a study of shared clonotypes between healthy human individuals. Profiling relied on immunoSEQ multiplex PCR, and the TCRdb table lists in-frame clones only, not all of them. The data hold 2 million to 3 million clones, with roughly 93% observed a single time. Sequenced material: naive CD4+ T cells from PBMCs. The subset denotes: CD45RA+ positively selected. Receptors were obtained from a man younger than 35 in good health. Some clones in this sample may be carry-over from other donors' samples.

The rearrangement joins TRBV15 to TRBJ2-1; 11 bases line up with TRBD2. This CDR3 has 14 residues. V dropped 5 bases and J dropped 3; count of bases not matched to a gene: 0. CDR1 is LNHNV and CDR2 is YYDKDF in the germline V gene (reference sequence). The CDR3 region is CATSGTSGYNEQFF. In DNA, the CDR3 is TGTGCCACCAGCGGGACTAGCGGCTACAATGAGCAGTTCTTC.

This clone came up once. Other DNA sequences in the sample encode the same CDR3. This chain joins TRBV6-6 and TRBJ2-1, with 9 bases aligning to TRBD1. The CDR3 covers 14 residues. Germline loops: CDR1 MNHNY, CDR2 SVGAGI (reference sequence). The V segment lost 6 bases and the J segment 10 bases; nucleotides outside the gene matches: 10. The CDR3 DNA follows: TGTGCCAGCAGCCGGACAGGGGAGGGGGGCGAGCAGTTCTTC. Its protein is CASSRTGEGGEQFF.

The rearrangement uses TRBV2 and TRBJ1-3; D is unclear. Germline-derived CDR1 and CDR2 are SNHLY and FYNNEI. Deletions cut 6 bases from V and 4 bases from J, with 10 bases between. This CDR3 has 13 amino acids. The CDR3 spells CASRPQPGNTIYF. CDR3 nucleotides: TGTGCCAGCAGGCCCCAGCCAGGAAACACCATATATTTT.

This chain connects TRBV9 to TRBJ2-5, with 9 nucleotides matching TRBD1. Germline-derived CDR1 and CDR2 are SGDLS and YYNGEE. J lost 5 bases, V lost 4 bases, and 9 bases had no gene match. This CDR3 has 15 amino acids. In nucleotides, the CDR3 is TGTGCCAGCAGCCAACAGGGGGCGATCTGGGAGACCCAGTACTTC. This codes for CASSQQGAIWETQYF.

The chain's CDR3 is CATTSGVANEKLFF. CDR3 DNA sequence: TGTGCCACCACCTCGGGGGTAGCTAATGAAAAACTGTTTTTT. The rearrangement joins TRBV10-3 to TRBJ1-4; a weak D match, TRBD1 (5 bases). Germline values: CDR1 ENHRY, CDR2 SYGVKD. Trimming left V 10 bases short and J 3 bases short, with 15 bases between. This CDR3 contains 14 residues.

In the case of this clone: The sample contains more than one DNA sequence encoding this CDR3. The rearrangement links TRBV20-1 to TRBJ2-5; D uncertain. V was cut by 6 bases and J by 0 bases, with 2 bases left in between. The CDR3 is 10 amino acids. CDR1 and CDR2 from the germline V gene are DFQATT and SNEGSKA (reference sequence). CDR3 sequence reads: CSANQETQYF. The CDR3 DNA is TGCAGTGCAAACCAAGAGACCCAGTACTTC.

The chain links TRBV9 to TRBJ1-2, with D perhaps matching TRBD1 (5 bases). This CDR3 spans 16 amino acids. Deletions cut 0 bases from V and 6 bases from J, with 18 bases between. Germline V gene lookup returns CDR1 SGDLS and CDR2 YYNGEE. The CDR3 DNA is TGTGCCAGCAGCGTAGATCCGGCCGGGGACTACAATGGCTACACCTTC. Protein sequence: CASSVDPAGDYNGYTF.

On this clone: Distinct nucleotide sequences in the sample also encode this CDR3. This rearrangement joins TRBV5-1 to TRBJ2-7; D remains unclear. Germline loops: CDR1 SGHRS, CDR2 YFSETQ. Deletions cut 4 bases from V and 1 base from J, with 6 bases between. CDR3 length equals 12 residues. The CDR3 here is CASSRPSYEQYF. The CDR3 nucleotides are TGCGCCAGCAGCCGCCCATCCTACGAGCAGTACTTC.

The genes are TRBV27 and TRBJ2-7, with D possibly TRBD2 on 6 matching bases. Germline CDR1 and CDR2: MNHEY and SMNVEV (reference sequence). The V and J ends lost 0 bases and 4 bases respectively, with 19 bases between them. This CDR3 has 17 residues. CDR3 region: CASSLSGTLGYGYEQYF. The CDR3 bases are TGTGCCAGCAGTTTATCAGGGACTCTCGGTTACGGGTACGAGCAGTACTTC.